This section outlines one TCR beta chain sequence together with its context. Its antigen is still unknown. No much larger clone is present one base from it, and per-base qualities are unavailable. The entry originates in a study of blood T cell repertoires in COVID-19 (dated by TCRdb to 2018 to 2021). For the study in its entirety: Samples from collaborators originated in the United States, Italy and Spain and spanned both the acute and convalescent phases of COVID-19. The dataset comprised deeply sampled blood TCRbeta repertoires from subjects exposed to, actively infected with, or recovered from COVID-19. The repertoires were released in a freely available public database intended as a resource for research on the immune response to SARS-CoV-2. The samples were drawn from the first 160 participants of the ongoing ImmuneRACE study and from 950 to 1,500 subjects provided by 6 global collaborators. The sample metadata nearly always contained a de-identified subject ID, COVID-19 status, age in years and sex. The material from the prospective study consisted of cDNA or gDNA derived from T cells, B-cell-depleted T cells, or PBMCs. HLA class I and class II types, where available, came from metadata supplied by the sample provider rather than from assay-based typing.

Study-wide findings and limitations: The amount of clinical and demographic metadata varied by source and participant and was provided uncurated.

A second Seattle source provided samples from volunteer blood donors who had recovered from COVID-19. Whole blood was collected in K2EDTA tubes by collaborating institutions according to the institutions' own protocols. For TCRbeta analysis, collaborator samples were shipped as frozen whole blood, as isolated PBMCs, or as DNA extracted from either sample type. Clipping removes 4 bases from V and 6 bases from J, with 9 as the unmatched junction base count. The CDR3, cysteine through phenylalanine, is 15 amino acids long. The only DNA kept is the CDR3, 45 bases in frame from the first base. Via the germline V gene (reference sequence), CDR1 is MNHEY and CDR2 SMNVEV. TCRbeta CDR3 regions were amplified from genomic DNA using the immunoSEQ Assay, a bias-controlled multiplex PCR. In the authors' own workflow: Within the assay, amplification of reference gene primers was used to estimate how many nucleated cells each sample contained. Sequence reads were collapsed and filtered to measure the absolute abundance of every unique TCRbeta CDR3 rearrangement. For each sample, productive Simpson clonality was calculated by taking the square root of Simpson's diversity index across productive rearrangements. In TCRdb, the immuneACCESS table is reduced to in-frame sequences with V and J assigned. These tables do not hold every clone; where another copy was compared, an unresolved V gene accounts for under half, and the others remain unexplained. The DNA gave D and trimming, while V, J and clone size come from that table. Recorded for this sample are around 150,000 clones; around four fifths of them occurred a single time. The ten largest account for 9.5% to 13% of the sample.

The sample comprised peripheral blood. This clonotype was obtained from a man aged 55 to 70 who had recovered from COVID-19. The sequence joins TRBV27 to TRBJ1-1; TRBD1 lines up with 9 middle nucleotides. The DNA reads as follows: TGTGCCAGCAGTTCCGCCGGGACAGGGAGACCTGAAGCTTTCTTT. Translated, this gives CASSSAGTGRPEAFF.